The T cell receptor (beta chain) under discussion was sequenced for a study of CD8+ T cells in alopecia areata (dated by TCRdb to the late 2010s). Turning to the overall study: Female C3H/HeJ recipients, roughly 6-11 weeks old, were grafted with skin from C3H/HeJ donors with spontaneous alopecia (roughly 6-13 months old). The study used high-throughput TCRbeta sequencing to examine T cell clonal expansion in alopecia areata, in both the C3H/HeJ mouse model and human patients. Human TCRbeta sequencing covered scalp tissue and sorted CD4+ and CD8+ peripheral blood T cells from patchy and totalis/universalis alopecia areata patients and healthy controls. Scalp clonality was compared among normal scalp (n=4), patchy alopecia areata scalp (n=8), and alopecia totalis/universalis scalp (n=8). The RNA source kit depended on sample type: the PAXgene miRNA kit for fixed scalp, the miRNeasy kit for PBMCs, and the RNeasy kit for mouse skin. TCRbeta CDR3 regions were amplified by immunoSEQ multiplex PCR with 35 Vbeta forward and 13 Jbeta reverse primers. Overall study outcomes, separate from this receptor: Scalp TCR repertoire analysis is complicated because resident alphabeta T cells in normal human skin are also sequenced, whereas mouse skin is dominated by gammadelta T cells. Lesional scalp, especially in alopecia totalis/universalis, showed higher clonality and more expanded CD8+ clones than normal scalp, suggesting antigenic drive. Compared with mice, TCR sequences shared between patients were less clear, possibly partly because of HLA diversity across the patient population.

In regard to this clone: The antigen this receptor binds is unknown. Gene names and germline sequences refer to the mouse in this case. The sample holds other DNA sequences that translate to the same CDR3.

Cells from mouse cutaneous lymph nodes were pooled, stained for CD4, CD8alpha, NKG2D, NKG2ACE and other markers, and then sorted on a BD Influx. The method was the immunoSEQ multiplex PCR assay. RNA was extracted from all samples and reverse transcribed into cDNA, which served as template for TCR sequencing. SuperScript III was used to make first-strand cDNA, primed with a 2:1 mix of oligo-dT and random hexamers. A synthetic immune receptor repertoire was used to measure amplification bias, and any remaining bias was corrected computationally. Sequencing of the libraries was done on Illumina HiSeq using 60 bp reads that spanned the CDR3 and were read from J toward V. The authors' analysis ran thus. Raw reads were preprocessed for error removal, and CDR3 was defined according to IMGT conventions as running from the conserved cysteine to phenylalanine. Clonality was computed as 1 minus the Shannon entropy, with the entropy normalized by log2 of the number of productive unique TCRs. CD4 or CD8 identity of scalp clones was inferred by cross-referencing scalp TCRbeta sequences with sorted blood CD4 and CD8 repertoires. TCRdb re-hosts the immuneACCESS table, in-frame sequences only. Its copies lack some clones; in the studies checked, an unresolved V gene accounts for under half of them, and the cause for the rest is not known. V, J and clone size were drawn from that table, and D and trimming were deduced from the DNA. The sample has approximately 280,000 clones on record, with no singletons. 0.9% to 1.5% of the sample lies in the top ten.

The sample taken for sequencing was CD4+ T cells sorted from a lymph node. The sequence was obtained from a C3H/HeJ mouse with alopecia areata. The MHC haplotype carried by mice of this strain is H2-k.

The CDR3 bases that were read are TGCACCTGCAGTGCAGGGGGAGGCACA. This codes for CTCSAGGGT. The whole CDR3 is CTCSAGGGTEVFF. The chain uses TRBV1 and TRBJ1-1, with an unclear D gene assignment. Read coverage stops 4 residues before the CDR3 terminus; the germline J gene supplies the remainder. At the junction V is shortened by 1 base and J by 4 bases, with 7 bases in between. Looking up the germline V gene (reference sequence) yields CDR1 NSQYPW and CDR2 LRSPGD. There are 13 amino acids in the CDR3, from cysteine to phenylalanine inclusive. Of the CDR3's DNA, 27 bases were read; they are in frame from base 1.